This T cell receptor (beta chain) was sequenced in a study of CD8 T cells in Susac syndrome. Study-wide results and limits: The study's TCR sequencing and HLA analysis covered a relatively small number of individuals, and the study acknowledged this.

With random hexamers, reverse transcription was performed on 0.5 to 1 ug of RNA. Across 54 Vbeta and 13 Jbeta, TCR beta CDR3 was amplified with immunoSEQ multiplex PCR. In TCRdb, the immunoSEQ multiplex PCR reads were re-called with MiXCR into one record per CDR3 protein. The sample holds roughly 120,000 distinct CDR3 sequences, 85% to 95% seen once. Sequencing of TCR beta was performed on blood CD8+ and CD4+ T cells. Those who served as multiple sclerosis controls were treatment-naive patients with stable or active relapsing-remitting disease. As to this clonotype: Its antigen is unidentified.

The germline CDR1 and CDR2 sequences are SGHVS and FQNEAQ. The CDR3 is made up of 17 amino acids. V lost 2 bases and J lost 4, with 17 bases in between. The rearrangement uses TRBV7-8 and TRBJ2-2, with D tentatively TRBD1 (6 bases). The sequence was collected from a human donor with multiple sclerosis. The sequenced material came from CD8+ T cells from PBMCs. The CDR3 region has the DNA TGTGCCAGCAGCTTACCCCACGGGACAATTGCCACCGGGGAGCTGTTTTTT. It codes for CASSLPHGTIATGELFF.